Each of the 6 T cell receptor beta chains below was sequenced from the same sample in a study of T cells expressing NK-cell markers. TCRdb reanalyzed the 5' RACE reads and collapses them to one entry per CDR3 protein, without DNA. This sample's table reports a few hundred thousand distinct CDR3 sequences. The material sequenced was blood T cells: a sorted CD56 or NKG2C T cell subset, CD4+ or CD8+ T cells, or bulk PBMC T cells (not recorded which). Every receptor here comes from a man aged 18-75 years in good health.

The chain uses TRBV6-5 and TRBJ1-5. Germline V lookup: CDR1 MNHEY, CDR2 SVGAGI. There are 17 residues in the CDR3. CDR3: CASSYSAAGNSNQPQHF.

The CDR3 spells CASSLRTGTLGTDGYTF. The chain carries TRBV12-3 or TRBV12-4 and TRBJ1-2; TCRdb names TRBD1, which stays unverified in the absence of DNA. There are 17 residues in the CDR3.

The V and J genes are TRBV24-1 and TRBJ2-1. Germline V lookup: CDR1 KGHDR, CDR2 SFDVKD. The CDR3 covers 16 residues. The CDR3 protein is CATSDLVGGSYNEQFF.

The chain is built from TRBV20-1 and TRBJ1-2. The germline gives CDR1 DFQATT, CDR2 SNEGSKA (reference sequence). CDR3 size: 12 residues. CDR3 amino acids: CSAQEGRYGYTF.

This CDR3 is CATSPTRDSPLHF. The rearrangement joins TRBV15 to TRBJ1-6. CDR1 is LNHNV, CDR2 YYDKDF, per germline (reference sequence). The CDR3 spans 13 residues.

CDR3 protein: CASSPGGAGSGQPQHF. The chain combines TRBV4-1 with TRBJ1-5. The CDR3 runs to 16 residues. Per the germline V gene, CDR1 is MGHRA and CDR2 is YSYEKL.